This T cell receptor beta chain was sequenced for a study of identical twins. Study-wide results and caveats: Clonotypes of the beta chain that were abundant in cord blood carried fewer insertions (memory repertoires showed none). Donors were not followed over many years; analysis was cross-sectional.

TCRdb independently ran MiXCR on the 5' RACE reads; one entry per CDR3 protein. The table lists approximately 210,000 distinct CDR3 sequences, roughly a tenth of them singletons. This clonotype was seen many times. As yet, its antigen is unknown. The specimen sequenced was memory (CD45RO+) T cells sorted from blood. This sequence originates from a woman aged 18-29 years in good health.

The CDR3 DNA reads TGTGCCAGCAGCGTGGGACAGACCTTCGGCTACACCTTC. Its protein product is CASSVGQTFGYTF. The chain uses TRBV9 and TRBJ1-2; 7 nucleotides match TRBD1. Germline V CDR1 and CDR2: SGDLS, YYNGEE. The trim removed 2 bases at V and 8 bases at J, leaving 6 bases unmatched. This CDR3 comprises 13 residues.